Listed below are T cell receptor beta chains from one sample, sequenced in a study of PD-1 blockade in classical Hodgkin lymphoma. Profiling relied on immunoSEQ multiplex PCR, and the TCRdb table lists in-frame clones only, not all of them. The table shows some 150,000 clones, with approximately 80% occurring only once. The sample was peripheral blood mononuclear cells (PBMCs), taken before the second cycle of nivolumab. The receptors shown here come from a human donor with classical Hodgkin lymphoma. Both conserved end residues are trimmed from each CDR3. Each record gives: J gene, V gene, CDR3 protein.

J: TRBJ2-5
V: TRBV30
CDR3: AWGTSEETQY

J: TRBJ2-6
V: TRBV18
CDR3: ASSPLMTSGANVLT

J: TRBJ2-7
V: TRBV6-1
CDR3: ASSEAGTGYYEQY

J: TRBJ2-5
V: TRBV19
CDR3: ASSRLFRAVETQY

J: TRBJ2-7
V: TRBV4-1
CDR3: ASSQEGQSFYEQY

J: TRBJ2-3
V: TRBV5-8
CDR3: ASSQGTISTDTQY

J: TRBJ1-4
V: TRBV2
CDR3: ASSEQGFNEKLF

J: TRBJ1-1
V: TRBV14
CDR3: ASSQDWGTEAF

J: TRBJ2-3
V: TRBV10-1
CDR3: ASSAEGQGAVDTQY

J: TRBJ1-2
V: TRBV7-2
CDR3: ASSLAPGQGAGGYT

J: TRBJ2-5
V: TRBV4-2
CDR3: ASSQGLGGSGAETQY

J: TRBJ2-1
V: TRBV5-4
CDR3: ASSRDRGNYNEQF

J: TRBJ1-2
V: TRBV29-1
CDR3: SVSRPDGYT

J: TRBJ2-5
V: TRBV5-8
CDR3: ASRKQYRGFWETQY

J: TRBJ2-2
V: TRBV9
CDR3: ASRAPGLAGALSGELF

J: TRBJ1-4
V: TRBV19
CDR3: ASSILGPVEGFEKLF

J: TRBJ2-5
V: TRBV30
CDR3: AWSGYRETQY

J: TRBJ2-1
V: TRBV25-1
CDR3: ASSEYGNSLTNEQF

J: TRBJ1-5
V: TRBV27
CDR3: ASSLGTGNQPQH

J: TRBJ1-5
V: TRBV7-2
CDR3: ASSGLQGAGDNQPQH

J: TRBJ1-2
V: TRBV29-1
CDR3: SVERVVGRGYT

J: TRBJ2-5
V: TRBV6-5
CDR3: ASSFDRGPQETQY

J: TRBJ1-3
V: TRBV6-5
CDR3: ASSISASGNTIY

J: TRBJ2-1
V: TRBV29-1
CDR3: SVVRGYSYNEQF

J: TRBJ1-5
V: TRBV28
CDR3: ASRQWERQPQH

J: TRBJ1-1
V: TRBV7-8
CDR3: ASTRTGLMNTEAF

J: TRBJ1-2
V: TRBV30
CDR3: ACTGQSYGYT

J: TRBJ2-7
V: TRBV28
CDR3: ASTKPGTGYEQY

J: TRBJ2-7
V: TRBV21-1
CDR3: ASSKAGGSDEQY

J: TRBJ2-2
V: TRBV19
CDR3: VSPGLAGGANTGELF

J: TRBJ1-4
V: TRBV2
CDR3: ASSALLGRDEKLF

J: TRBJ2-5
V: TRBV27
CDR3: ASSLLGTKRRQETQY

J: TRBJ1-6
V: TRBV5-4
CDR3: ASSFGGSYNSPLH

J: TRBJ1-5
V: TRBV4-2
CDR3: ASSPHLGEPNQPQH

J: TRBJ1-1
V: TRBV28
CDR3: ASSRGGDPPEAF

J: TRBJ1-2
V: TRBV18
CDR3: ASSPDGVYGYT

J: TRBJ2-5
V: TRBV2
CDR3: ASTELRGGETQY

J: TRBJ2-5
V: TRBV10-3
CDR3: AISERLAGGPFVETQY

J: TRBJ2-1
V: TRBV9
CDR3: ASSPRLYNEQF

J: TRBJ1-6
V: TRBV9
CDR3: ASSVAESRAPLH

J: TRBJ2-5
V: TRBV19
CDR3: ASSISPGGTQY

J: TRBJ1-2
V: TRBV6-5
CDR3: ASSRSGTYGYT

J: TRBJ2-7
V: TRBV4-2
CDR3: ASSQATGLFSVDEQY

J: TRBJ2-7
V: TRBV19
CDR3: ASRAANYEQY

J: TRBJ2-5
V: TRBV19
CDR3: ASSSSVQGLWETQY

J: TRBJ2-1
V: TRBV4-2
CDR3: ASSPMTSGLHNEQF

J: TRBJ1-2
V: TRBV6-6
CDR3: ASSPSANYGYT

J: TRBJ2-1
V: TRBV21-1
CDR3: ASSKNQGLARNNEQF

J: TRBJ1-4
V: TRBV19
CDR3: ASSKRQGMDEKLF